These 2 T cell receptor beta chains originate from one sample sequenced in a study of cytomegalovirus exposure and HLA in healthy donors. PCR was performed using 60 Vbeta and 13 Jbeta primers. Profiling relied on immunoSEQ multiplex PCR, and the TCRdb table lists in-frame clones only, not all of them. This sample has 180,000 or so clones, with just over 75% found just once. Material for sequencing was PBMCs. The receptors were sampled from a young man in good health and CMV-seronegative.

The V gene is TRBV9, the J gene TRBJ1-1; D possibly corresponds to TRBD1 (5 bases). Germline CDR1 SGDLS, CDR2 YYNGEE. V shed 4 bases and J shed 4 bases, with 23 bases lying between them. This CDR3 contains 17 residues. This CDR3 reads CASSFLPRSQQGTEAFF. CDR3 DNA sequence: TGTGCCAGCAGCTTCCTCCCCCGTTCCCAGCAGGGCACTGAAGCTTTCTTT. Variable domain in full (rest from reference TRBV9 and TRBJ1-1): DSGVTQTPKHLITATGQRVTLRCSPRSGDLSVYWYQQSLDQGLQFLIQYYNGEERAKGNILERFSAQQFPDLHSELNLSSLELGDSALYFCASSFLPRSQQGTEAFFGQGTRLTVV.

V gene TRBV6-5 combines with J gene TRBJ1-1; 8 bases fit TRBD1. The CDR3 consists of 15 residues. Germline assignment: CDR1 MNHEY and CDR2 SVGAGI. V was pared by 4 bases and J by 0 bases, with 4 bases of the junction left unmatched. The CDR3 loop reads CASSSWTGLNTEAFF. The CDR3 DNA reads TGTGCCAGCAGTTCCTGGACAGGGTTGAACACTGAAGCTTTCTTT.